These 22 T cell receptor beta chains originate from one sample sequenced in a study of beta chain features in type 1 diabetes. General study findings and limits: Significant though moderate, a shortening of TCRB CDR3s appeared in all four CD4+ subsets of Type 1 diabetes patients.

Expressed TCRB transcripts got sequenced, as all isolated RNA was reverse transcribed. Generated by immunoSEQ multiplex PCR, the TCRdb table keeps only in-frame clones and is missing some. The table lists 350,000 to 450,000 clones, approximately 12% of them singletons. Their specific antigens are unknown. The sequencing sample was made of naive CD4+ T cells from blood. These receptors were taken from a woman under 30 with type 1 diabetes.

J is TRBJ2-5 and V is TRBV30; TRBD1 might be the D (6 bases). V was trimmed by 5 bases and J by 4 bases, leaving 14 bases between them. CDR3 size: 13 residues. CDR1 is GTSNPN, CDR2 SVGIG, per germline (reference sequence). The CDR3 is CAWCAGDAETQYF. The CDR3 nucleotides are TGTGCCTGGTGTGCAGGGGATGCAGAGACCCAGTACTTC.

The sample holds a few counts of this clone. V usage is TRBV7-2 and J usage is TRBJ2-7; possibly TRBD2 for D (6 bases). The germline V and J ends were trimmed by 2 bases and 4 bases, with 18 bases remaining between them. The CDR3 totals 16 residues. Germline V CDR1 and CDR2: SGHTA, FQGNSA. This chain's CDR3 is CASSLYPAGREYEQYF. CDR3 DNA sequence: TGTGCCAGCAGCTTATATCCGGCCGGGCGGGAATACGAGCAGTACTTC.

This clone was observed a handful of times. This CDR3 is CASSPGGFPYNEQFF. The CDR3 DNA follows: TGCGCCAGCAGTCCTGGGGGGTTCCCCTACAATGAGCAGTTCTTC. This rearrangement joins TRBV23-1 to TRBJ2-1; perhaps TRBD2 as D (6 bases). TRBV23-1 is an open reading frame, and its role is uncertain. The V gene lost 4 bases and the J gene lost 2 bases, with 12 bases spanning the gap. CDR3 size: 15 residues.

The V call is TRBV7-2, the J call TRBJ2-3; no reliable D call. V was clipped by 4 bases and J by 0 bases, with 11 bases between them. Germline V gene sequence: CDR1 SGHTA, CDR2 FQGNSA. CDR3 length: 15 residues. The CDR3 coding sequence is TGTGCCAGCAGCTCCCTAACGAGAAGCACAGATACGCAGTATTTT. Its protein is CASSSLTRSTDTQYF.

This chain links TRBV2 with TRBJ2-3; a possible D gene is TRBD2 (5 bases). CDR3 length equals 12 residues. The germline gives CDR1 SNHLY, CDR2 FYNNEI. V was trimmed by 7 bases and J by 2 bases, leaving 7 bases between them. The CDR3 region has the DNA TGTGCCAGCAAGGGAGACACAGATACGCAGTATTTT. Its protein is CASKGDTDTQYF.

The sample holds a few counts of this clone. V usage is TRBV7-2 and J usage is TRBJ2-1, with D perhaps TRBD2 (6 bases). This CDR3 is 18 amino acids long. The V end was cut by 1 base, the J end by 2 bases, with 18 bases between. Germline CDR1 is SGHTA and CDR2 is FQGNSA. The CDR3 DNA sequence: TGTGCCAGCAGCTTAGTATCAAGGGTAGCGGCCGCCTACAATGAGCAGTTCTTC. It translates to CASSLVSRVAAAYNEQFF.

The chain is built from TRBV4-3 and TRBJ1-2; no clear D. Germline V gene sequence: CDR1 LGHNA, CDR2 YSLEER. The length of the CDR3 is 14 residues. Between the trimmed V and J ends, which lost 0 bases and 4 bases, there was a span of 9 bases. The CDR3 nucleotides read TGCGCCAGCAGCCAAGAACGGAGTTCCTATGGCTACACCTTC. Protein: CASSQERSSYGYTF.

This clone has only a few counts. The genes are TRBV19 and TRBJ1-3, with 9 nucleotides matching TRBD1. Germline CDR1 LNHDA, CDR2 SQIVND (reference sequence). The CDR3 is 14 residues long. The J segment lost 10 bases and the V segment lost 4 bases, leaving 8 bases of the junction unmatched. The CDR3 DNA reads TGTGCCAGTAGTACCGGGACAGGGATTGGAACCATATATTTT. It codes for CASSTGTGIGTIYF. The full variable domain, its missing parts supplied by reference TRBV19 and TRBJ1-3, is DGGITQSPKYLFRKEGQNVTLSCEQNLNHDAMYWYRQDPGQGLRLIYYSQIVNDFQKGDIAEGYSVSREKKESFPLTVTSAQKNPTAFYLCASSTGTGIGTIYFGEGSWLTVV.

V gene TRBV4-1 combines with J gene TRBJ1-5; D may be TRBD1 (6 bases). V lost 4 bases to trimming and J lost 5 bases, with 15 bases between them. CDR3 length equals 15 residues. Germline loops: CDR1 MGHRA, CDR2 YSYEKL. CDR3 coding DNA: TGCGCCAGCAGCCGCCTAAGCGGGGGGCATCAGCCCCAGCATTTT. Translated, it gives CASSRLSGGHQPQHF.

This chain joins TRBV11-2 and TRBJ2-7; 9 nucleotides match TRBD2. This CDR3 spans 14 amino acids. Trimming at V came to 5 bases and at J to 0 bases, leaving 2 bases not matched to a gene. Germline V gene lookup returns CDR1 SGHAT and CDR2 FQNNGV. Written as DNA, the CDR3 is TGTGCCAGCAGCCGGGGACTAGCCTCCTACGAGCAGTACTTC. This codes for CASSRGLASYEQYF.

The chain combines TRBV6-6 with TRBJ2-3; weak D call: TRBD2 (5 bases). The CDR3 is 14 residues long. Germline CDR1 and CDR2: MNHNY and SVGAGI (reference sequence). Here the CDR3 DNA reads TGTGTTGCCCCATCCGAGGGAGTTAGGGATACGCAGTATTTT. Its protein is CVAPSEGVRDTQYF.

V and J are TRBV7-3 and TRBJ2-1; 7 nucleotides agree with TRBD2. There are 15 residues in the CDR3. V lost 4 bases, J lost 0 bases, and 3 bases stayed unmatched. Germline CDR1 is SGHTA and CDR2 is FQGTGA. In DNA, the CDR3 is TGTGCCAGCAGCTCCCTAGCGGCCTCCTACAATGAGCAGTTCTTC. Its translation: CASSSLAASYNEQFF.

V and J are TRBV19 and TRBJ2-3; D is possibly TRBD2 (5 bases). From germline, CDR1 is LNHDA and CDR2 SQIVND (reference sequence). The CDR3 loop spans 14 amino acids. V lost 2 bases, J lost 2 bases, and 8 bases lay in between. CDR3 sequence: CASSIRRPTDTQYF. Here the CDR3 DNA reads TGTGCCAGTAGTATAAGGAGGCCCACAGATACGCAGTATTTT.

This clone was seen only a few times. CDR3 sequence reads: CASSLLQGLGGELFF. CDR3 nucleotides: TGTGCCAGCAGTTTATTACAGGGGTTAGGCGGGGAGCTGTTTTTT. The rearrangement links TRBV28 to TRBJ2-2; 7 bases agree with TRBD1. With 1 base clipped from V and 7 bases from J, the junction kept 6 bases outside the gene matches. The germline V gene has CDR1 MDHEN and CDR2 SYDVKM. The CDR3 has 15 amino acids.

This clone has only a few counts. The J gene is TRBJ2-1, the V gene TRBV4-3; tentatively, D is TRBD2 (6 bases). Germline V CDR1 and CDR2: LGHNA, YSLEER. CDR3 length equals 15 residues. V shed 4 bases and J shed 7 bases, with 17 bases lying between them. CDR3 sequence reads: CASSRSGLGRNEQFF. The CDR3, as DNA: TGCGCCAGCAGCCGCAGCGGCCTTGGGAGGAATGAGCAGTTCTTC.

This chain uses TRBV18 with TRBJ1-2, with unresolved D. V shed 2 bases and J shed 8 bases, with 12 bases lying between them. This CDR3 region has 13 residues. Germline values: CDR1 KGHSH, CDR2 LQKENI. In DNA, the CDR3 is TGTGCCAGCTCACCAAGTTGGCCGCCAGGCTACACCTTC. As protein: CASSPSWPPGYTF.

This clone was counted between two and nine times. The chain recombines TRBV9 with TRBJ1-6, with D unresolved. Trimming took off 0 bases at V and 10 bases at J, with 8 bases between the two ends. Germline CDR1 reads SGDLS; CDR2 reads YYNGEE. The CDR3 has 13 residues. The CDR3 protein is CASSVAVFSPLHF. Written as DNA, the CDR3 is TGTGCCAGCAGCGTAGCGGTTTTCTCACCCCTCCACTTT.

This clone was counted once. The rearrangement uses TRBV7-9 and TRBJ2-2; no reliable D call. The CDR3 is made up of 15 amino acids. Between the trimmed V and J ends, which lost 0 bases and 3 bases, there was a span of 8 bases. CDR1 and CDR2 (germline): SEHNR, FQNEAQ (reference sequence). Here the CDR3 DNA reads TGTGCCAGCAGCTTAGCCACCGGAGACACCGGGGAGCTGTTTTTT. This gives the protein CASSLATGDTGELFF.

The chain recombines TRBV11-2 with TRBJ2-7; D may be TRBD2 (5 bases). CDR1 is SGHAT and CDR2 is FQNNGV in the germline V gene. V was cut by 1 base and J by 3 bases, with 16 bases left in between. The CDR3 contains 16 residues. CDR3 region: CASSLGGWTDDYEQYF. The DNA for the CDR3 is TGTGCCAGCAGCTTAGGCGGGTGGACGGACGACTACGAGCAGTACTTC.

This clone was counted only a few times. The V gene is TRBV19, the J gene TRBJ2-5; D possibly corresponds to TRBD2 (5 bases). Germline CDR1 reads LNHDA; CDR2 reads SQIVND (reference sequence). V gave up 5 bases and J gave up 5 bases, with 15 bases separating them. CDR3 length: 14 residues. The CDR3 sequence is CASSPRRGWETQYF. Written as DNA, the CDR3 is TGTGCCAGTAGTCCCCGCCGGGGATGGGAGACCCAGTACTTC.

This clone was picked up a small number of times. The chain combines TRBV6-5 with TRBJ2-1; D call uncertain. V shed 7 bases and J shed 4 bases, with 17 bases lying between them. The CDR3 is 15 residues long. The V gene's germline CDR1 is MNHEY and CDR2 SVGAGI. The CDR3 loop reads CASTPADAGYNEQFF. The DNA for the CDR3 is TGTGCCAGCACGCCTGCCGACGCAGGATACAATGAGCAGTTCTTC.

The chain employs TRBV7-9 and TRBJ1-4; D unresolved. Trimming stripped 6 bases from V and 4 bases from J, with 12 bases between. Germline lookup yields CDR1 SEHNR and CDR2 FQNEAQ (reference sequence). The CDR3 covers 14 residues. The CDR3 DNA reads TGTGCCAGCAGAGCCGGGATTTATAATGAAAAACTGTTTTTT. This encodes CASRAGIYNEKLFF.